This TCR beta chain was found in a study of blood T cell repertoires in COVID-19 (dated by TCRdb to 2018 to 2021). At the level of the whole study: Collaborator samples came from the United States, Italy and Spain and covered acute and convalescent phases of COVID-19. The material from the prospective study consisted of cDNA or gDNA derived from T cells, B-cell-depleted T cells, or PBMCs. The dataset comprised deeply sampled blood TCRbeta repertoires from subjects exposed to, actively infected with, or recovered from COVID-19. The repertoires were released in a freely available public database intended as a resource for research on the immune response to SARS-CoV-2. Samples were obtained from the ongoing ImmuneRACE study (first 160 participants) and from 1,254 subjects provided by 6 global collaborators. Sample metadata almost always included a de-identified subject ID, COVID-19 status, age in years and sex. Where available, HLA class I and class II types were taken from metadata supplied by the sample provider and were not determined by assay-based typing.

Enrolling through a virtual design, the prospective study's participants ranged in age from about 18 to 100 years and lived across 24 United States geographic areas. In the prospective study, cohorts were assigned on the basis of participant-reported clinical history obtained from a screening survey and a study questionnaire. Recovered participants in ImmuneRACE Cohort 3 were defined as having two consecutive negative NP/OP PCR tests, clearance from a healthcare professional, or resolution of symptoms. In the prospective study, whole blood, serum and a nasopharyngeal or oropharyngeal swab were collected from each participant by mobile phlebotomists. Prospective study participants could optionally give additional blood draws and questionnaires over an approximately 2-month period. Before DNA extraction, blood samples from the prospective study were shipped at room temperature or frozen. CDR1 and CDR2, per the germline V gene, are SGHTA and FQGTGA. V loses 1 base of germline sequence and J loses 1 base, and the interval between the two ends is 12 bases. Reading from cysteine to phenylalanine, the CDR3 counts 16 amino acids. Left in the record is the CDR3 DNA by itself, 48 bases read in frame from the first base.

The immunoSEQ Assay, a bias-controlled multiplex PCR, was used to amplify TCRbeta CDR3 regions from genomic DNA. In the source study's methods: The number of nucleated cells in each sample was estimated from the amplification of reference gene primers within the assay. To quantify the absolute abundance of each unique TCRbeta CDR3 rearrangement, sequence reads were collapsed and filtered. Productive Simpson clonality was computed per sample as the square root of Simpson's diversity index over productive rearrangements. What TCRdb holds here is the immuneACCESS table cut down to in-frame rearrangements. Part of the clones is not present; checked against another copy, under half of the missing clones reflect an unresolved V gene, and the others are unexplained. The V and J calls and clone size come from that table; D and trimming were worked out from the DNA. This sample gives roughly 250,000 clones in total; around 84% of them show up just once. Around 1.6% of the sample is held by the ten biggest clonotypes.

Results the study describes overall, beyond this receptor: The amount of clinical and demographic metadata varied by source and participant and was provided uncurated.

A remark on this clone: The antigen this receptor binds is unknown. No base qualities exist here, and no much larger clone lies one base off it.

The clonotype comes from a woman between 50 and 59 years old who had recovered from COVID-19. Specimen: PBMCs or T cells enriched from blood (not recorded which). Rearrangement joined TRBV7-3 to TRBJ2-3, and perhaps TRBD2 as D gene, on 6 matching bases. The DNA reads TGTGCCAGCAGCTTAAAGGCGGGATGGGGCACAGATACGCAGTATTTT. This yields the protein CASSLKAGWGTDTQYF.